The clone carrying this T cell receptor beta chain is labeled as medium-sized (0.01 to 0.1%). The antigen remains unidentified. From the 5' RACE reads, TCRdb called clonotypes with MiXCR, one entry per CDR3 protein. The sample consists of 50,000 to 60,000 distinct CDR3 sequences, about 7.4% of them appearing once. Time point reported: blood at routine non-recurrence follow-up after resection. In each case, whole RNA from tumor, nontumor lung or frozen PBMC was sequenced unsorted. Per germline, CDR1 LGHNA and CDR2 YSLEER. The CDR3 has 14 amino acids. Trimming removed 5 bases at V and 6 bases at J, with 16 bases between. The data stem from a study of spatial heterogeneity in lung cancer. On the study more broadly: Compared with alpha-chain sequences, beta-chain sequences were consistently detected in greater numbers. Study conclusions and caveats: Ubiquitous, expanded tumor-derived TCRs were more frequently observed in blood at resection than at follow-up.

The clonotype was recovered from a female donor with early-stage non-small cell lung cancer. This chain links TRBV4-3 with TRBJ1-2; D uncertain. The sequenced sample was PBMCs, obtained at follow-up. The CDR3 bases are TGCGCCAGCAGCACTATTGGAGCAGTCGATGGCTACACCTTC. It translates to CASSTIGAVDGYTF.